Sequencing of this TCR beta chain was carried out in a study of shared clonotypes between healthy human individuals. This CDR3 has 11 amino acids. V dropped 5 bases and J dropped 9 bases, with 9 bases sitting between them. Germline V gene data show CDR1 as SEHNR and CDR2 as FQNEAQ (reference sequence). CD45RO-negative, CCR7-selected cells formed the naive CD8 fraction, which excluded terminally differentiated effector memory CD45RA+ cells. Assay used: immunoSEQ multiplex PCR; TCRdb lists only in-frame clones, some missing. This sample carries about 680,000 clones, under 95% of them seen once, and the ten largest clones take about 24%.

The receptor comes from a man aged 25-45 years in good health. V usage is TRBV7-9 and J usage is TRBJ2-3; D not certain. The material sequenced was naive CD8+ T cells sorted from blood. The CDR3 reads CASSPGWTQYF. Written as DNA, the CDR3 is TGTGCCAGCAGCCCCGGATGGACGCAGTATTTT.